The T cell receptor gamma chain described here comes from a study of intestinal T cells in coeliac disease (TCRdb year 2020). The study in broad terms: Coeliac patients were much younger than controls, with mean ages of around 15 versus 50 years in the TRG cohort. The TCR-delta (TRD) cohort included duodenal biopsies from about 11 coeliac disease patients and about 11 non-coeliac controls. Duodenal biopsies from 30 to 40 coeliac disease patients and 20 to 25 non-coeliac controls made up a second, larger TCR-gamma (TRG) cohort.

Preparation of the library involved multiplex PCR. Sequencer: Ion Torrent PGM. The LymphoTrack kit, which has primers carrying Illumina adapters, was used to amplify TRG repertoires from 200 ng of biopsy DNA. After purification with AMPure XP beads and quantification on a 2100 Bioanalyzer, the TRG amplicons were pooled in equimolar amounts. TRG libraries were sequenced on an Ion PGM instrument. The paper's processing steps were these. FastX removed reads in which more than 10% of nucleotides fell below the per-patient third-quartile quality score. IMGT/HighV-QUEST was used to align the reads, assigning V, D and J genes, identifying CDR3 regions and assessing functionality. Sequences were converted to amino acids, and every sequence predicted to be non-functional was removed. CDR3s were split into kmers, with and without positional annotation; kmer frequencies underwent PCA, and samples were clustered using all 1023 combinations of PCs 1-10. Classification was validated by leave-one-out cross-validation, in which parameters were re-optimised on the remaining samples each time. Using the vegan R package, Shannon diversity was calculated from repeated random subsamples whose size matched the lowest read count. With CATT, TCRdb called clones again from the public reads; duplicate DNA rows were later joined. TCRdb assigned the V and J calls; the authors' analysis was not used. Here the sample has fewer than 1,900 gamma-chain clones; roughly 56% occur a single time. Over 4.5% of the sample lies in the top ten.

Concerning this clone: This clone's antigen is unknown. At one of its ends the junction is not consistent with the germline gene, which may arise from a read error.

The CDR3 starts with the cysteine, ends with the phenylalanine, and has 12 residues. The kept DNA is CDR3 alone, 36 bases in frame from the first base. Genomic DNA was extracted with the QIAamp DNA FFPE tissue kit from ten 5-um FFPE scrolls per case. Classification of coeliac disease based on the TCR repertoire was tested using fully anonymised formalin-fixed paraffin-embedded duodenal biopsies that were surplus to diagnostic needs. The paper as a whole reports these results and caveats: In training, clustering based on TRD kmers put every one of the 22 biopsies in the right class, and the leave-one-out accuracy was reported as 91%. Clustering based on TRG put most of the roughly 54 biopsies (roughly 94%) in the right class, and the reported leave-one-out accuracy was approximately 90%. Age was significantly different between the coeliac and control groups, but splitting the analysis by age did not give a significant classification. FFPE-derived DNA was found to be relatively degraded, and loss of a proportion of TCR sequences in each sample was likely caused by this degradation. It was not possible to tell repeated CDR3 amino acid sequences apart from PCR duplicates.

Recombination connected TRGV10 to TRGJ1 or TRGJ2. TRGV10 is reported as an ORF; its role is uncertain. The source material was a duodenal biopsy. The origin of this receptor is a human donor with celiac disease. The CDR3 here reads CAAWPPWGEKVF. The DNA sequence is as follows: TGTGCTGCGTGGCCTCCCTGGGGGGAAAAGGTCTTT.